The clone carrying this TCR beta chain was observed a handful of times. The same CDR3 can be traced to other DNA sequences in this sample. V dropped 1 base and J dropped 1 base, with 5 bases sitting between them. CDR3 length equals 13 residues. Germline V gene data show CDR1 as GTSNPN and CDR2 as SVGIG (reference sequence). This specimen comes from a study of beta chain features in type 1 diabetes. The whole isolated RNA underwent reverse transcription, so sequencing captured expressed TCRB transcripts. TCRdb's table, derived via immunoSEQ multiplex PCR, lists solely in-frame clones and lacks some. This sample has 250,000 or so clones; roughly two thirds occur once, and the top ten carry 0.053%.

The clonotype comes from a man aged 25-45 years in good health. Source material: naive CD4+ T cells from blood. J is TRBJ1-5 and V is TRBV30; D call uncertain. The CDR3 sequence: CAWSGKSNQPQHF. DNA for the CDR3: TGTGCCTGGAGTGGTAAAAGCAATCAGCCCCAGCATTTT.